Listed below are T cell receptor beta chains from one sample, sequenced in a study of blood T cell repertoires in COVID-19. The assay was immunoSEQ multiplex PCR, and TCRdb's table has in-frame clones only and misses some. The profile covers over 200,000 clones, with less than 85% appearing a single time and approximately 1.8% taken by the ten largest. The sequenced sample was PBMCs or T cells enriched from blood (not recorded which). The receptors derive from a man aged 55 to 69 who had recovered from COVID-19. The CDR3 runs from the conserved cysteine through the conserved F or W. Fields, in order: V gene, D gene, clone size, J gene, CDR3 protein, CDR3 DNA. A D gene is named only where the DNA matches it firmly. Expanded clones get a size class; other rows say once, few or many, or leave the size out.

TRBV6-2/TRBV6-3	NA	NA	TRBJ2-3	CASSLQVTDTQYF	TGTGCCAGCAGCTTACAGGTCACAGATACGCAGTATTTT
TRBV6-2/TRBV6-3	NA	once	TRBJ1-2	CASSLFSYGYTF	TGTGCCAGCAGTTTATTCAGCTATGGCTACACCTTC
TRBV7-9	NA	NA	TRBJ1-2	CASRPLRDSNYGYTF	TGTGCCAGCAGACCTCTGCGGGATAGTAACTATGGCTACACCTTC
TRBV19	TRBD1	NA	TRBJ1-4	CASTRQGANEKLFF	TGTGCCAGTACCAGACAGGGGGCTAATGAAAAACTGTTTTTT
TRBV5-5	TRBD1	NA	TRBJ2-7	CASSHSTGTGIYEQYF	TGTGCCAGCAGCCACAGCACCGGGACAGGGATTTACGAGCAGTACTTC
TRBV29-1	TRBD2	NA	TRBJ2-3	CSVGEGGTDTQYF	TGCAGCGTTGGGGAGGGAGGCACAGATACGCAGTATTTT
TRBV11-1	NA	once	TRBJ1-1	CASSLRVNTEAFF	TGTGCCAGCAGCTTACGTGTGAACACTGAAGCTTTCTTT
TRBV5-6	TRBD1	once	TRBJ2-3	CASSLATGGVGTDTQYF	TGTGCCAGCAGCTTAGCTACAGGGGGCGTCGGCACAGATACGCAGTATTTT
TRBV3-1/TRBV3-2	NA	NA	TRBJ1-3	CASSRDGGSGNTIYF	TGTGCCAGCAGTCGAGACGGAGGGTCAGGAAACACCATATATTTT
TRBV10-3	TRBD1	NA	TRBJ1-1	CATMRGTGGTEAFF	TGTGCCACCATGAGGGGGACAGGGGGCACTGAAGCTTTCTTT
TRBV24-1	NA	NA	TRBJ1-1	CATSDLYHRINNMNTEAFF	TGTGCCACCAGTGATTTGTATCACAGAATCAATAACATGAACACTGAAGCTTTCTTT
TRBV4-3	TRBD1	NA	TRBJ1-1	CASSPGQGIEAFF	TGCGCCAGCAGCCCGGGACAGGGGATTGAAGCTTTCTTT
TRBV27	NA	NA	TRBJ1-5	CASSPDRYYSNQPQHF	TGTGCCAGCAGTCCCGACAGGTATTATAGCAATCAGCCCCAGCATTTT
TRBV11-3	TRBD1	NA	TRBJ2-7	CASSSLTGGYEQYF	TGTGCCAGCAGCTCCCTTACAGGGGGCTACGAGCAGTACTTC
TRBV7-8	NA	NA	TRBJ2-7	CASSLAEGEQYF	TGTGCCAGCAGCTTAGCGGAGGGTGAGCAGTACTTC
TRBV29-1	NA	NA	TRBJ2-5	CSVEATRISLRPETQYF	TGCAGCGTTGAAGCGACAAGGATTTCCCTCCGCCCGGAGACCCAGTACTTC
TRBV6-5	TRBD1	once	TRBJ2-7	CASTQGARYEQYF	TGTGCCAGCACCCAGGGGGCAAGGTACGAGCAGTACTTC
TRBV2	NA	NA	TRBJ2-7	CASSESPRGTYF	TGTGCCAGCAGTGAATCCCCCAGGGGCACGTACTTC
TRBV3-1/TRBV3-2	TRBD1	NA	TRBJ1-5	CASSQSGQGTQPQHF	TGTGCCAGCAGCCAATCCGGACAGGGCACTCAGCCCCAGCATTTT
TRBV11-2	NA	NA	TRBJ1-1	CASNINMNTEAFF	TGTGCCAGCAATATTAACATGAACACTGAAGCTTTCTTT
TRBV11-3	NA	NA	TRBJ2-2	CASSLVFQGGTGELFF	TGTGCCAGCAGCTTAGTATTTCAGGGCGGCACCGGGGAGCTGTTTTTT
TRBV10-1	TRBD2	once	TRBJ2-7	CASSEYTSGYRSYEQYF	TGCGCCAGCAGTGAGTATACTAGCGGTTATCGCTCCTACGAGCAGTACTTC
TRBV10-2	NA	NA	TRBJ2-7	CASSQQGYEQYF	TGCGCCAGCAGTCAACAGGGCTACGAGCAGTACTTC
TRBV5-1	TRBD2	NA	TRBJ2-3	CASSTGTSLTDTQYF	TGCGCCAGCAGCACCGGGACTAGTCTCACAGATACGCAGTATTTT
TRBV3-1/TRBV3-2	TRBD2	once	TRBJ2-1	CASSQDLAGGYNEQFF	TGTGCCAGCAGCCAAGACTTGGCGGGGGGTTACAATGAGCAGTTCTTC
TRBV12-3/TRBV12-4	NA	NA	TRBJ2-5	CASSSIQETQYF	TGTGCCAGCAGTTCTATCCAAGAGACCCAGTACTTC
TRBV30	NA	once	TRBJ2-4	CAWSGDQGGIQYF	TGTGCCTGGAGTGGTGATCAAGGGGGCATTCAGTACTTC
TRBV9	TRBD2	NA	TRBJ2-3	CASSALAGLTDTQYF	TGTGCCAGCAGCGCCCTAGCGGGGCTCACAGATACGCAGTATTTT
TRBV19	NA	NA	TRBJ2-3	CASSSRPGGDTQYF	TGTGCCAGTAGTTCCCGGCCCGGCGGAGATACGCAGTATTTT
TRBV7-8	NA	once	TRBJ1-2	CASTQTSRDYGYTF	TGTGCCAGCACTCAAACCTCCAGGGACTATGGCTACACCTTC
TRBV7-2	NA	NA	TRBJ1-1	CASSLVPDTEAFF	TGTGCCAGCAGCTTAGTCCCTGACACTGAAGCTTTCTTT
TRBV2	TRBD2	NA	TRBJ2-1	CASSGLAGGPNEQFF	TGTGCCAGCAGTGGCTTGGCGGGGGGGCCAAATGAGCAGTTCTTC
TRBV5-6	NA	NA	TRBJ2-7	CASSLGPGSYEQYF	TGTGCCAGCAGCTTAGGGCCGGGGTCCTACGAGCAGTACTTC
TRBV19	TRBD1	many	TRBJ1-5	CASSPLVGTGDYSNQPQHF	TGTGCCAGTAGTCCCCTCGTTGGGACAGGGGATTATAGCAATCAGCCCCAGCATTTT
TRBV10-3	NA	NA	TRBJ2-6	CAIRPGHSSGANVLTF	TGTGCCATCAGGCCGGGACATAGCTCTGGGGCCAACGTCCTGACTTTC
TRBV24-1	NA	NA	TRBJ2-1	CATSDHTGEASNEQFF	TGTGCCACCAGTGACCACACAGGGGAGGCCTCCAATGAGCAGTTCTTC
TRBV7-9	TRBD1	NA	TRBJ1-2	CASSAGTGVGGYTF	TGTGCCAGCAGCGCAGGGACAGGGGTTGGAGGCTACACCTTC
TRBV2	NA	NA	TRBJ1-1	CASSVSHGNTEAFF	TGTGCCAGCAGTGTGAGTCATGGGAACACTGAAGCTTTCTTT
TRBV7-2	NA	NA	TRBJ1-2	CASSDPTGYGYTF	TGTGCCAGCAGCGACCCTACAGGGTATGGCTACACCTTC
TRBV18	TRBD1	few	TRBJ1-2	CASSHGTGLGYGYTF	TGTGCCAGCTCACATGGGACAGGGTTAGGATATGGCTACACCTTC
TRBV30	TRBD1	NA	TRBJ1-6	CARGTGKDSPLHF	TGTGCCCGGGGGACAGGGAAGGATTCACCCCTCCACTTT
TRBV27	NA	NA	TRBJ1-6	CASSRGTPDSPLHF	TGTGCCAGCAGTCGGGGGACCCCTGATTCACCCCTCCACTTT
TRBV4-3	NA	once	TRBJ2-7	CASHSEQYF	TGCGCCTCCCATAGCGAGCAGTACTTC
TRBV19	TRBD1	NA	TRBJ1-5	CASRQGGNQPQHF	TGTGCCAGCAGACAGGGTGGCAATCAGCCCCAGCATTTT